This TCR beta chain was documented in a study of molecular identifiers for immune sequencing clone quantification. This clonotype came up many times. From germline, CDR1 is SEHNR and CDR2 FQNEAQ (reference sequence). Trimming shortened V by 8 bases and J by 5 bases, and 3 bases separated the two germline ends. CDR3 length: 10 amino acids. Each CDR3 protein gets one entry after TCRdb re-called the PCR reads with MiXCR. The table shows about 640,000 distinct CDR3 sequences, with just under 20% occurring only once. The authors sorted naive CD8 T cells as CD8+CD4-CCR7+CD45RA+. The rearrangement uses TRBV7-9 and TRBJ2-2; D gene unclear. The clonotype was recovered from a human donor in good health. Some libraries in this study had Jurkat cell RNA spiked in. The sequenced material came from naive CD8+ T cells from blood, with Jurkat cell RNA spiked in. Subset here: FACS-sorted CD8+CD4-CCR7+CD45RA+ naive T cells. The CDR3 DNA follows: TGTGCCAGCGGAACCGGGGAGCTGTTTTTT. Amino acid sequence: CASGTGELFF.